This T cell receptor beta chain is from a study of T cells in Graves' hyperthyroidism and ophthalmopathy. Regarding the study as a whole: Most expanded thyroid clonotypes above 0.001 also appeared in blood.

Amplification yielded TCR beta CDR3 regions, with RNA transcripts as the source. The primer set for the first-round RT-PCR of the TCR CDR3 was HTBI. MiXCR, run by TCRdb on the multiplex PCR reads, gives a single entry per CDR3 protein. Of about 300,000 distinct CDR3 sequences in the sample, roughly 13% are singletons; the top ten hold under 8%. The V gene's germline CDR1 is SEHNR and CDR2 FQNEAQ (reference sequence). Trimming at V came to 4 bases and at J to 2 bases, leaving 15 bases not matched to a gene. The CDR3 spans 18 residues. Many counts were recorded for this clonotype. Antigen unknown. The sequence derives from a woman in her thirties or forties with Graves' hyperthyroidism. Sample: blood. V gene TRBV7-9 combines with J gene TRBJ2-3, with 7 nucleotides matching TRBD2. The DNA for the CDR3 is TGTGCCAGCAGCTCCATACCTAAGACTAGCAGCGTCACAGATACGCAGTATTTT. It yields the protein CASSSIPKTSSVTDTQYF. Full variable domain (missing parts from reference TRBV7-9 and TRBJ2-3): DTGVSQNPRHKITKRGQNVTFRCDPISEHNRLYWYRQTLGQGPEFLTYFQNEAQLEKSRLLSDRFSAERPKGSFSTLEIQRTEQGDSAMYLCASSSIPKTSSVTDTQYFGPGTRLTVL.